This TCR beta chain was found in a study of blood T cell repertoires in COVID-19. Turning to the study itself: Researchers got acute and convalescent COVID-19 samples from the United States, Italy and Spain. Sources were T cells, B-cell-depleted T cells, or PBMCs; the material itself was cDNA or gDNA.

The CDR3 runs to 14 residues. CDR1 and CDR2 from the germline V gene are SGHAT and FQNNGV. V lost 8 bases and J 3 bases, leaving 16 bases between the germline ends. The table came from immunoSEQ multiplex PCR; TCRdb's copy has only in-frame clones and leaves some out. The sample lists 150,000 to 200,000 clones; around four fifths were seen once. J is TRBJ2-5 and V is TRBV11-2, with D maybe TRBD2 (6 bases). Sequenced: PBMCs or T cells enriched from blood (not recorded which). The sequence came from a woman aged 45-60 years who had recovered from COVID-19. In DNA form, the CDR3 reads TGTGCCAGCGCGGGGTTGGGGACCGAAGAGACCCAGTACTTC. It encodes CASAGLGTEETQYF.